This T cell receptor (beta chain) originates from a study of identical twins. Study results and caveats: There is a chance that invariant MAIT and iNKT cells partially muddied zero-insertion analyses. Carriage of fewer insertions was seen in abundant cord blood beta clonotypes, whereas memory repertoires showed none. Compared with unrelated sharing, twin-shared out-of-frame alpha sequences had more low-probability sequences.

The CDR3 runs 16 residues. V lost 2 bases, J lost 0 bases, and 16 bases lay in between. Germline CDR1 and CDR2: SQVTM and ANQGSEA. TCRdb independently ran MiXCR on the 5' RACE reads; one entry per CDR3 protein. Of 1.5 million to 2 million distinct CDR3 sequences in the sample, less than 35% were seen once. This clonotype has only a few counts. Its antigen is unidentified. The gene calls are TRBV29-1 and TRBJ1-2; a weak D match, TRBD1 (5 bases). Sequenced input: cord blood. This clonotype originated in a newborn girl in good health. This CDR3 reads CSVEYNSGTANYGYTF. The CDR3 DNA reads as TGCAGCGTTGAATATAACTCAGGGACGGCTAACTATGGCTACACCTTC.